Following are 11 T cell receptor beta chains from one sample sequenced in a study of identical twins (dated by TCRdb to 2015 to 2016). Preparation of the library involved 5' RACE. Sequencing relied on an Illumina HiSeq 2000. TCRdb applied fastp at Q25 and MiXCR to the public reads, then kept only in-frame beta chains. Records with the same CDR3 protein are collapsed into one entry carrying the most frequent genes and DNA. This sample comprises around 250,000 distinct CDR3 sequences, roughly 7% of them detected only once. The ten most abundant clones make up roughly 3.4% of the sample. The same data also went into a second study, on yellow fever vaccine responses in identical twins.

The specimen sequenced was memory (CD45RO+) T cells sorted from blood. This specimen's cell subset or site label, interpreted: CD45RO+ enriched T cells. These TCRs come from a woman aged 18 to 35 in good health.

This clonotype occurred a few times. The CDR3 DNA is TGTGCCAGCAGTGCAGATCCGGGTCAGAAACTGTTTTTT. Protein product: CASSADPGQKLFF. The chain combines TRBV3-1 with TRBJ1-4; D gene ambiguous. This CDR3 has 13 residues. The V gene's germline CDR1 is LGHDT and CDR2 YNNKEL (reference sequence). The V end was cut by 6 bases, the J end by 11 bases, with 16 bases between.

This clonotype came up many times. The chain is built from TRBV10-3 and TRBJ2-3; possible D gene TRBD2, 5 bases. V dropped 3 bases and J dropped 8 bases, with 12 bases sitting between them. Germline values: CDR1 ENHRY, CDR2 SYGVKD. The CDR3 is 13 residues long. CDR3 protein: CAISEGLGSTQYF. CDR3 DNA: TGTGCCATCAGTGAAGGCTTAGGGAGTACGCAGTATTTT.

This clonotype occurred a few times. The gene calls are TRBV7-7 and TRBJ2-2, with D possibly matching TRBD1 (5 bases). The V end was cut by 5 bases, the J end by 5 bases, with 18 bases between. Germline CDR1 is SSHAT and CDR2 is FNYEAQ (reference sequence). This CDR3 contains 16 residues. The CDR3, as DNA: TGTGCCAGCAGCCCCAACAATGGGGCCGTTACCGGGGAGCTGTTTTTT. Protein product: CASSPNNGAVTGELFF.

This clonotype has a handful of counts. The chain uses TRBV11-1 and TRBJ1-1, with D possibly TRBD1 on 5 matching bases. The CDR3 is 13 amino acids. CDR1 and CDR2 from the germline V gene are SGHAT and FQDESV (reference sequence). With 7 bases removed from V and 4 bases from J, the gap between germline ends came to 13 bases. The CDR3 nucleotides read TGTGCCAGCATAGGTTTCGGGGGCACTGAAGCTTTCTTT. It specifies CASIGFGGTEAFF.

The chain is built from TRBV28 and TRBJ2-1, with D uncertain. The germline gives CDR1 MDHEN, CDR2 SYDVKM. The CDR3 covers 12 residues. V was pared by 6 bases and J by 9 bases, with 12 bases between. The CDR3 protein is CASRGGLGEQFF. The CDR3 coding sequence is TGTGCCAGCAGAGGTGGGCTCGGTGAGCAGTTCTTC.

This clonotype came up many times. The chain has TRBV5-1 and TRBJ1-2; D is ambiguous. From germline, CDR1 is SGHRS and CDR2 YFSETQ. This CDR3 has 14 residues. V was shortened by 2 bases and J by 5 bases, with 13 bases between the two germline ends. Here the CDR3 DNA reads TGCGCCAGCAGCTTAGAAGGGAGGGCTTATGGCTACACCTTC. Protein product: CASSLEGRAYGYTF. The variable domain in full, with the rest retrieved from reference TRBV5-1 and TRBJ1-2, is KAGVTQTPRYLIKTRGQQVTLSCSPISGHRSVSWYQQTPGQGLQFLFEYFSETQRNKGNFPGRFSGRQFSNSRSEMNVSTLELGDSALYLCASSLEGRAYGYTFGSGTRLTVV.

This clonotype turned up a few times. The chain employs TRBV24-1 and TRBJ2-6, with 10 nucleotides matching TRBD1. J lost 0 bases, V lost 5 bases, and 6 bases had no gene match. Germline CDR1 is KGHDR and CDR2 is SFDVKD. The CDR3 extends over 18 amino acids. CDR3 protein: CATSAPGQGSSGANVLTF. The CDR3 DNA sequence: TGTGCCACCAGTGCTCCGGGACAGGGGAGCTCTGGGGCCAACGTCCTGACTTTC.

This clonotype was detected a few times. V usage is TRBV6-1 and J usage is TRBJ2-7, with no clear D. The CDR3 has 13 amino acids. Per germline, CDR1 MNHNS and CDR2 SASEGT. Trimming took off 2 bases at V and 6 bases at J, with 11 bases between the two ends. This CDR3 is CASSERVGGEQYF. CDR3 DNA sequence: TGTGCCAGCAGTGAAAGAGTAGGTGGCGAGCAGTACTTC.

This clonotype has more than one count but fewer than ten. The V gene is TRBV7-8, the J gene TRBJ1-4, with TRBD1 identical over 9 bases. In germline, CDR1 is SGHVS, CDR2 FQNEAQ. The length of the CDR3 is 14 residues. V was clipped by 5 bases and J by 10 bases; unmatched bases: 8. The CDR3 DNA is TGTGCCAGCAGCCCGAGGGACAGGGATCCAAAACTGTTTTTT. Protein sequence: CASSPRDRDPKLFF.

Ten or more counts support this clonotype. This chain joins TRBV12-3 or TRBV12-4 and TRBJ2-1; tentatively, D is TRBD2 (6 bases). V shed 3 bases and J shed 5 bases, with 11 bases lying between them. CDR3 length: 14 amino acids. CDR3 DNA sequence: TGTGCCAGCAGTTTTGGTCTAGCGAACAATGAGCAGTTCTTC. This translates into CASSFGLANNEQFF.

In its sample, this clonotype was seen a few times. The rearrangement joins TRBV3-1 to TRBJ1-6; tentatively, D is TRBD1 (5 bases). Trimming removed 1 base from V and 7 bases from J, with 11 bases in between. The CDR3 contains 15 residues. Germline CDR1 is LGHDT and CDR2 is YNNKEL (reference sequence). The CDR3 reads CASSQGRDGNSPLHF. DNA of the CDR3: TGTGCCAGCAGCCAAGGACGGGACGGAAATTCACCCCTCCACTTT.